This entry lists 11 T cell receptor beta chains sequenced from one sample in a study of blood T cell repertoires in COVID-19. Profiling relied on immunoSEQ multiplex PCR, and the TCRdb table lists in-frame clones only, not all of them. The table shows some 200,000 clones, with 75% to 90% occurring only once. The sequenced sample consisted of peripheral blood. Receptor source: a woman in her sixties with acute or convalescent COVID-19.

This chain uses TRBV5-6 with TRBJ1-4; 7 bases match TRBD1. Germline values: CDR1 SGHDT, CDR2 YYEEEE. After removal of 0 bases from V and 8 bases from J, the junction contained 10 bases not matched to a gene. The CDR3 runs 16 residues. CDR3 protein: CASSLAVTGFDEKLFF. DNA for the CDR3: TGTGCCAGCAGCTTGGCCGTGACAGGGTTTGACGAAAAACTGTTTTTT.

The V and J genes are TRBV18 and TRBJ2-2; D is possibly TRBD1 (6 bases). CDR3 length equals 14 residues. Trimming stripped 5 bases from V and 4 bases from J, with 11 bases between. Per germline, CDR1 KGHSH and CDR2 LQKENI. Here the CDR3 reads CASSITGSTGELFF. CDR3 DNA sequence: TGTGCCAGCTCAATTACAGGGAGCACCGGGGAGCTGTTTTTT.

This clone has just one count. The genes are TRBV12-3 or TRBV12-4 and TRBJ1-2, with unresolved D. The V end lost 1 base, the J end lost 7 bases, and 10 bases lay between the germline ends. The CDR3 runs 13 residues. The CDR3 nucleotides are TGTGCCAGCAGTTTAGGGCTGTCCGTTGGCTACACCTTC. This translates into CASSLGLSVGYTF.

The chain couples TRBV7-2 to TRBJ1-1; D not resolved. The germline V gene encodes CDR1 SGHTA and CDR2 FQGNSA. V lost 0 bases to trimming and J lost 7 bases, with 6 bases between them. This CDR3 has 12 residues. CDR3 in amino acids: CASSLAVGEAFF. The DNA for the CDR3 is TGTGCCAGCAGCTTAGCTGTCGGTGAAGCTTTCTTT.

CDR3 sequence reads: CASSYVGLAHEQFF. The CDR3 nucleotides are TGTGCCAGCAGTTACGTGGGACTAGCCCATGAGCAGTTCTTC. The genes are TRBV6-2 or TRBV6-3 and TRBJ2-1; 9 bases are shared with TRBD2. Germline lookup yields CDR1 MNHEY and CDR2 SVGEGT. V lost 2 bases and J lost 8; bases outside the gene matches: 4. This CDR3 comprises 14 residues.

Details on this clone: A junction end diverges from the germline sequence, so it may reflect a read error. This rearrangement joins TRBV2 to TRBJ1-2, with 7 nucleotides matching TRBD1. This CDR3 spans 14 amino acids. CDR1 is SNHLY, CDR2 FYNNEI, per germline. The DNA for the CDR3 is TGTGCCAGCAGGGAAGGGACAGCGGACTATGGCTACACCTTC. Its translation: CASREGTADYGYTF.

The chain employs TRBV12-3 or TRBV12-4 and TRBJ1-1, with D possibly being TRBD1 (5 bases). The CDR3 sequence is 11 residues long. Trimming took 6 bases from V and 6 from J, leaving 8 bases between them. CDR3 DNA sequence: TGTGCCAGCAGCACGACAGCTGAAGCTTTCTTT. Its translation is CASSTTAEAFF.

This clone was seen once. CDR3 protein: CASSFYPPGTSGSYEQYV. The CDR3 DNA is TGTGCCAGCAGCTTTTACCCCCCCGGGACTAGCGGATCCTACGAGCAGTACGTC. This chain joins TRBV5-5 and TRBJ2-7; 11 bases align to TRBD2. CDR1 and CDR2 (germline): SGHKS, YYEKEE (reference sequence). This CDR3 has 18 amino acids. With V trimmed by 2 bases and J by 1 base, 11 bases remained unmatched.

The V gene is TRBV29-1, the J gene TRBJ2-1; possible D gene TRBD2, 6 bases. CDR1 is SQVTM and CDR2 is ANQGSEA in the germline V gene. The V gene lost 1 base and the J gene lost 7 bases, with 11 bases spanning the gap. The CDR3 runs to 13 residues. CDR3 nucleotides: TGCAGCGTTGAAGGGGGCGGAGGGAATGAGCAGTTCTTC. Protein sequence: CSVEGGGGNEQFF.

The chain links TRBV6-5 to TRBJ1-1; possibly TRBD1 for D (5 bases). Germline V CDR1 and CDR2: MNHEY, SVGAGI. V dropped 5 bases and J dropped 1 base, with 11 bases sitting between them. CDR3 length equals 14 residues. The CDR3 loop is CASSLDTRNTEAFF. As DNA, the CDR3 is TGTGCCAGCAGTCTGGACACCAGGAACACTGAAGCTTTCTTT.

V is TRBV5-6 and J is TRBJ2-7, with TRBD2 matching 7 bases. This CDR3 has 14 amino acids. Per the germline V gene, CDR1 is SGHDT and CDR2 is YYEEEE. Trimming removed 2 bases from V and 7 bases from J; junction bases left unmatched: 9. CDR3 DNA sequence: TGTGCCAGCAGCTTAAGTCTAGCGGAGTTGGAGCAGTACGTC. It is translated as CASSLSLAELEQYV.